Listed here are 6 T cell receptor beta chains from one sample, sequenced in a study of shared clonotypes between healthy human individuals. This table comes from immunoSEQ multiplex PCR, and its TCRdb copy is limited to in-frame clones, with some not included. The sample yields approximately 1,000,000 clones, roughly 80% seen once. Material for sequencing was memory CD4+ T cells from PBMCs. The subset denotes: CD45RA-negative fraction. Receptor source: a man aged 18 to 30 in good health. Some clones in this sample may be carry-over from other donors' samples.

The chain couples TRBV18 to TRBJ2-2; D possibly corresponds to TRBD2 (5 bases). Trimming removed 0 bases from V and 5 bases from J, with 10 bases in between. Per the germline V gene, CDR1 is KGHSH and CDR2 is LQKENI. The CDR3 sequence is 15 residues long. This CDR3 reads CASSPPGGRTGELFF. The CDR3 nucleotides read TGTGCCAGCTCACCACCGGGCGGGCGGACCGGGGAGCTGTTTTTT.

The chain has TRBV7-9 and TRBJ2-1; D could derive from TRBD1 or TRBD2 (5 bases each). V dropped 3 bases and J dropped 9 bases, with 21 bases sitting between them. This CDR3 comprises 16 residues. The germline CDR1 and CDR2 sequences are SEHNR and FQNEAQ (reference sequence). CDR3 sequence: CASSFQPGWGKGEQFF. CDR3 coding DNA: TGTGCCAGCAGCTTCCAACCGGGATGGGGGAAGGGTGAGCAGTTCTTC.

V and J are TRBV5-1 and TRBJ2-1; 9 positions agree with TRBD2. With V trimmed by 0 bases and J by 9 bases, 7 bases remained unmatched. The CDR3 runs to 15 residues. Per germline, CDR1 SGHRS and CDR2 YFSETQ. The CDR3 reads CASSLELAGYSEQFF. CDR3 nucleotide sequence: TGCGCCAGCAGCTTGGAGCTAGCGGGATATAGTGAGCAGTTCTTC.

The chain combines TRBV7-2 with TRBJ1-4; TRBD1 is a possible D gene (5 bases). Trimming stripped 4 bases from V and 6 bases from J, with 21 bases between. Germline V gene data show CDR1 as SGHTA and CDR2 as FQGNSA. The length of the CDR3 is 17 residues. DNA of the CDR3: TGTGCCAGCAGCTCCCTCCCCGTCCCAGGGTGGGATGAAAAACTGTTTTTT. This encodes CASSSLPVPGWDEKLFF.

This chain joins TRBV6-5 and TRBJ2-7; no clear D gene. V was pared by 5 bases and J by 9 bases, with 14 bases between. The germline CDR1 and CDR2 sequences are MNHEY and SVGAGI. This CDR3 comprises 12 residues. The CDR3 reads CASSQPFGVQYF. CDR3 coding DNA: TGTGCCAGCAGTCAGCCCTTTGGTGTGCAGTACTTC.

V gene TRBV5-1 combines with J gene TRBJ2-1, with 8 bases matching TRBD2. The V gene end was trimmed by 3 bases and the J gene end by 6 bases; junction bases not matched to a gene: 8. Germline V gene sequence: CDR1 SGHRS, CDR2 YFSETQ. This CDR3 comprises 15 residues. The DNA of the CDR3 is TGCGCCAGCAGCTCTCAGCGGGAGATGGGCAATGAGCAGTTCTTC. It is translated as CASSSQREMGNEQFF.